The T cell receptor (beta chain) under discussion was sequenced for a study of early T cells in non-severe SARS-CoV-2 infection. Study details: Bulk RNA isolated from unsorted whole blood underwent sequencing; chains were not paired. Study outcomes and limitations: VDJdb-based matching was biased toward anti-spike CD8 responses and missed private and CD4 specificities.

This clonotype was found many times. The target antigen is unknown. The protocol attached unique molecular identifiers to individual cDNA molecules. MiXCR was run by TCRdb on the 5' RACE reads, yielding one entry per CDR3 protein. The data show 65,000 to 70,000 distinct CDR3 sequences, about 12% seen once. The CDR3 length is 13 residues. V trimming: 6 bases; J trimming: 9 bases; junction bases outside the gene matches: 10. Germline V gene lookup returns CDR1 SQVTM and CDR2 ANQGSEA. The chain couples TRBV29-1 to TRBJ2-1; 8 bases align to TRBD1. The receptor was derived from an adult who was a healthcare worker with PCR-confirmed SARS-CoV-2 infection or an uninfected control (not recorded which). Sequenced input: whole blood. Here the CDR3 reads CSVPRQGAREQFF. In nucleotides, the CDR3 is TGCAGCGTCCCGCGCCAGGGGGCGCGTGAGCAGTTCTTC.